The 27 T cell receptor beta chains reported below all come from one sample, sequenced in a study of monozygotic twins with inflammatory bowel disease. TCRdb reprocessed the 5' RACE reads and stores each CDR3 protein as one record, lacking DNA. The listing contains approximately 400,000 distinct CDR3 sequences. The sample taken for sequencing was blood. The receptors shown here come from a human donor with ulcerative colitis or Crohn's disease, or a healthy co-twin of an affected twin (not recorded which).

The rearrangement uses TRBV7-9 and TRBJ2-3; absent DNA, TCRdb's TRBD1 call cannot be checked. The V gene's germline CDR1 is SEHNR and CDR2 FQNEAQ (reference sequence). The CDR3 is 14 residues long. The CDR3 spells CASSLARAADTQYF.

The chain carries TRBV3-1 and TRBJ1-1; TCRdb proposes TRBD1, but this gene call is untestable without DNA. The CDR3 loop spans 13 amino acids. Germline V gives CDR1 LGHDT, CDR2 YNNKEL (reference sequence). The CDR3 here is CASSQVEQGKAFF.

The chain uses TRBV7-2 and TRBJ1-2; there is no DNA to check the TCRdb D call of TRBD1. Per the germline V gene, CDR1 is SGHTA and CDR2 is FQGNSA. The CDR3 spans 17 residues. The CDR3 protein is CASSLAARGHIGYGYTF.

The rearrangement links TRBV19 to TRBJ2-3; checking the TCRdb D call of TRBD2 is not possible without DNA. The CDR3 is 14 residues long. Per the germline V gene, CDR1 is LNHDA and CDR2 is SQIVND (reference sequence). The CDR3 here is CASSLRQAEDTQYF.

This chain joins TRBV5-1 and TRBJ2-7; there is no DNA to check the TCRdb D call of TRBD1. CDR1 and CDR2 (germline): SGHRS, YFSETQ. CDR3 length: 16 amino acids. CDR3 loop: CASSPQGDTNSGEQYF.

The chain combines TRBV10-2 with TRBJ2-5; there is no DNA to check the TCRdb D call of TRBD1. This CDR3 comprises 16 residues. Per germline, CDR1 WSHSY and CDR2 SAAADI. The CDR3 here is CASSERAARLQETQYF.

The chain recombines TRBV18 with TRBJ2-7. In germline, CDR1 is KGHSH, CDR2 LQKENI. The CDR3 totals 15 residues. The CDR3 loop reads CASSPPGQESYEQYF.

The J gene is TRBJ2-2, the V gene TRBV7-9; TCRdb's assignment of TRBD2 cannot be checked, as there is no DNA. The CDR3 covers 16 residues. CDR1 is SEHNR, CDR2 FQNEAQ, per germline (reference sequence). The CDR3 loop is CASSTPGLGYTGELFF.

The chain joins TRBV7-2 to TRBJ2-3; TCRdb names TRBD1, which stays unverified in the absence of DNA. This CDR3 is built from 14 residues. From germline, CDR1 is SGHTA and CDR2 FQGNSA. The CDR3 region is CASSSRRPGDTQYF.

The chain is built from TRBV28 and TRBJ2-5; the D gene TCRdb calls, TRBD1, cannot be checked with no DNA. The CDR3 contains 17 residues. Germline CDR1 and CDR2: MDHEN and SYDVKM. The CDR3 sequence: CASSFAPISSWAETQYF.

The chain employs TRBV7-2 and TRBJ2-3; the TCRdb D gene call, TRBD1, has no DNA to confirm it. CDR1 and CDR2 from the germline V gene are SGHTA and FQGNSA. This CDR3 has 15 amino acids. The CDR3 here is CASSLWGPSTDTQYF. Drawing the rest from reference TRBV7-2 and TRBJ2-3, the complete variable domain is GAGVSQSPSNKVTEKGKDVELRCDPISGHTALYWYRQSLGQGLEFLIYFQGNSAPDKSGLPSDRFSAERTGGSVSTLTIQRTQQEDSAVYLCASSLWGPSTDTQYFGPGTRLTVL.

This sequence joins TRBV24-1 and TRBJ2-4; TCRdb gives TRBD1 as the D gene, but with no DNA this cannot be confirmed. Per germline, CDR1 KGHDR and CDR2 SFDVKD. The CDR3 has 18 amino acids. CDR3 region: CATSAKDSNRLAKNIQYF.

The chain uses TRBV2 and TRBJ1-5; the TCRdb D gene call, TRBD1, has no DNA to confirm it. This CDR3 region has 16 residues. Germline CDR1 is SNHLY and CDR2 is FYNNEI. Here the CDR3 reads CASSGDSLGGNQPQHF.

V usage is TRBV15 and J usage is TRBJ2-1; no DNA is available, so the TRBD2 call from TCRdb remains unchecked. Germline loops: CDR1 LNHNV, CDR2 YYDKDF (reference sequence). The CDR3 runs to 14 residues. The CDR3 here is CATSRVLAGDEQFF.

The chain uses TRBV29-1 and TRBJ1-1. CDR3 length: 14 residues. Germline V gene sequence: CDR1 SQVTM, CDR2 ANQGSEA. The CDR3 spells CSVHLFSMNTEAFF. The entire variable domain, with the rest obtained from reference TRBV29-1 and TRBJ1-1, is as follows: SAVISQKPSRDICQRGTSLTIQCQVDSQVTMMFWYRQQPGQSLTLIATANQGSEATYESGFVIDKFPISRPNLTFSTLTVSNMSPEDSSIYLCSVHLFSMNTEAFFGQGTRLTVV.

The CDR3 sequence is CAIRPVSDRNVLTF. The chain uses TRBV10-3 and TRBJ2-6; TCRdb outputs TRBD1, but without DNA this stays unchecked. Germline V gene sequence: CDR1 ENHRY, CDR2 SYGVKD. The CDR3 loop spans 14 amino acids.

The chain links TRBV30 to TRBJ2-5; absent DNA, TCRdb's TRBD1 call cannot be checked. The CDR3 loop spans 13 amino acids. Germline V gene data show CDR1 as GTSNPN and CDR2 as SVGIG (reference sequence). The CDR3 sequence: CAWRKHGVETQYF.

This chain joins TRBV9 and TRBJ2-3. Looked up from germline, CDR1 is SGDLS and CDR2 is YYNGEE. The CDR3 is made up of 13 amino acids. This CDR3 reads CASSVVEPDTQYF. Supplemented by reference TRBV9 and TRBJ2-3, the full variable domain reads DSGVTQTPKHLITATGQRVTLRCSPRSGDLSVYWYQQSLDQGLQFLIQYYNGEERAKGNILERFSAQQFPDLHSELNLSSLELGDSALYFCASSVVEPDTQYFGPGTRLTVL.

The V gene is TRBV3-1, the J gene TRBJ2-5; TCRdb indicates TRBD2, and absent DNA this call remains unverified. The CDR3 spans 18 residues. Germline V CDR1 and CDR2: LGHDT, YNNKEL (reference sequence). CDR3 protein: CASRLTTASGRKLETQYF.

The chain uses TRBV6-1 and TRBJ2-6. Germline CDR1 and CDR2: MNHNS and SASEGT. The length of the CDR3 is 18 residues. The CDR3 sequence: CASSEGGWYDSGANVLTF.

The chain employs TRBV14 and TRBJ2-7; the D call from TCRdb, TRBD1, cannot be confirmed without DNA. There are 15 residues in the CDR3. Germline V lookup: CDR1 SGHDN, CDR2 FVKESK. The CDR3 spells CASSPRLDRVYEQYF.

The chain uses TRBV19 and TRBJ2-5; TCRdb proposes TRBD2, but this gene call is untestable without DNA. Germline V lookup: CDR1 LNHDA, CDR2 SQIVND (reference sequence). This CDR3 has 17 amino acids. This CDR3 is CASSRDETGLEQETQYF. Full variable domain (missing parts from reference TRBV19 and TRBJ2-5): DGGITQSPKYLFRKEGQNVTLSCEQNLNHDAMYWYRQDPGQGLRLIYYSQIVNDFQKGDIAEGYSVSREKKESFPLTVTSAQKNPTAFYLCASSRDETGLEQETQYFGPGTRLLVL.

The chain links TRBV11-2 to TRBJ2-4; TCRdb returns TRBD1, unconfirmable since there is no DNA. The CDR3 length is 18 residues. Germline V lookup: CDR1 SGHAT, CDR2 FQNNGV. CDR3 amino acids: CASSLLGTNRGAKNIQYF.

The genes are TRBV13 and TRBJ2-1; TCRdb proposes TRBD1, but this gene call is untestable without DNA. Germline CDR1 is PRHDT and CDR2 is FYEKMQ (reference sequence). The length of the CDR3 is 18 residues. CDR3 residues: CASSLGGGGPRPNNEQFF.

The rearrangement links TRBV11-1 to TRBJ2-2; checking the TCRdb D call of TRBD1 is not possible without DNA. Germline values: CDR1 SGHAT, CDR2 FQDESV (reference sequence). The CDR3 is made up of 18 amino acids. The CDR3 here is CASSLYPGQGAARGELFF.

This chain joins TRBV7-9 and TRBJ1-2; absent DNA, TCRdb's TRBD1 call cannot be checked. The CDR3 length is 15 residues. Germline V gene lookup returns CDR1 SEHNR and CDR2 FQNEAQ (reference sequence). The CDR3 spells CASSLGQGWEKGYTF.

The J gene is TRBJ1-2, the V gene TRBV19; TCRdb designates TRBD1, a call that cannot be tested without DNA. The CDR3 spans 14 residues. Looked up from germline, CDR1 is LNHDA and CDR2 is SQIVND (reference sequence). Here the CDR3 reads CASRNRGPGYGYTF.